What follows are 23 T cell receptor beta chains derived from one specimen sequenced in a study of CD8 T cells in Susac syndrome. RNA amounts of roughly 0.45 to 1 ug underwent reverse transcription with random hexamers. TCRdb reprocessed the immunoSEQ multiplex PCR reads with MiXCR, giving one entry per CDR3 protein. The sample lists tens of thousands of distinct CDR3 sequences, 90% to 95% seen once, with 0.5% in the top ten. The sequenced sample was CD8+ T cells from PBMCs. The source is a human donor with multiple sclerosis.

The chain uses TRBV30 and TRBJ2-1; D ambiguous. The CDR3 loop spans 12 amino acids. CDR1 and CDR2 (germline): GTSNPN, SVGIG (reference sequence). V lost 4 bases, J lost 6 bases, and 10 bases lay in between. The CDR3 DNA reads as TGTGCCTGGACCCTCGGTGGCAATGAGCAGTTCTTC. As protein: CAWTLGGNEQFF.

This sequence joins TRBV6-5 and TRBJ2-7; D may be TRBD2 (5 bases). The germline V gene has CDR1 MNHEY and CDR2 SVGAGI. The CDR3 has 14 amino acids. V lost 8 bases to trimming and J lost 5 bases, with 19 bases between them. The CDR3 loop is CASSLIRDYHEQYF. The CDR3 nucleotides read TGTGCCAGCTCTCTCATCCGGGATTACCACGAGCAGTACTTC.

The V and J genes are TRBV5-6 and TRBJ2-1; 8 nucleotides line up with TRBD2. Germline V gives CDR1 SGHDT, CDR2 YYEEEE. Trimming cost V 2 bases and J 8 bases; bases outside gene matches: 3. The CDR3 has 13 residues. The CDR3 region has the DNA TGTGCCAGCAGCTTAGTTAGCGGGGATGAGCAGTTCTTC. The encoded protein is CASSLVSGDEQFF.

The rearrangement uses TRBV7-2 and TRBJ2-2, with TRBD2 matching 7 bases. Losses at the gene ends were 5 bases for V and 4 bases for J; bases not matched to a gene: 10. The germline gives CDR1 SGHTA, CDR2 FQGNSA. This CDR3 contains 16 residues. The CDR3 nucleotides are TGTGCCAGCAGCCGCACTAGCGTCGATCGCACCGGGGAGCTGTTTTTT. Its protein product is CASSRTSVDRTGELFF.

The chain has TRBV5-6 and TRBJ1-5; D remains ambiguous. Germline-derived CDR1 and CDR2 are SGHDT and YYEEEE. Between the trimmed V and J ends, which lost 0 bases and 3 bases, there was a span of 10 bases. This CDR3 has 15 residues. This chain's CDR3 is CASSLVGKPNQPQHF. As DNA, the CDR3 is TGTGCCAGCAGCTTGGTTGGTAAACCCAATCAGCCCCAGCATTTT.

This chain links TRBV5-4 with TRBJ2-1; the D gene is possibly TRBD1 (6 bases). Germline V gene data show CDR1 as SGHNT and CDR2 as YYREEE (reference sequence). CDR3 length equals 14 residues. Trimming took 2 bases from V and 7 from J, leaving 13 bases between them. In DNA, the CDR3 is TGTGCCAGCAGCTTTGCCGGGACACGGAATGAGCAGTTCTTC. It yields the protein CASSFAGTRNEQFF.

The CDR3 is CASSASIGYTF. The DNA of the CDR3 is TGTGCCAGCAGTGCGTCCATTGGCTACACCTTC. J is TRBJ1-2 and V is TRBV25-1; no reliable D call. CDR1 and CDR2 (germline): MGHDK, SYGVNS. Trimming left V 4 bases short and J 7 bases short, with 7 bases between. The length of the CDR3 is 11 residues.

J is TRBJ2-1 and V is TRBV12-3 or TRBV12-4; TRBD1 matches at 7 bases. J was trimmed by 6 bases and V by 8 bases; bases with no gene match: 10. This CDR3 spans 14 amino acids. The CDR3 loop is CASHRQGMVNEQFF. The CDR3 DNA sequence: TGTGCCAGCCATCGACAGGGAATGGTCAATGAGCAGTTCTTC.

This chain connects TRBV28 to TRBJ1-2; D call uncertain. The CDR3 is made up of 15 amino acids. Trimming stripped 4 bases from V and 4 bases from J, with 16 bases between. Per the germline V gene, CDR1 is MDHEN and CDR2 is SYDVKM. The CDR3 region has the DNA TGTGCCAGCAGTTCTCCCACGGAATGGCGCTATGGCTACACCTTC. Translating it yields CASSSPTEWRYGYTF.

V gene TRBV6-5 combines with J gene TRBJ2-5, with D possibly TRBD1 on 5 matching bases. V dropped 7 bases and J dropped 4 bases, with 13 bases sitting between them. Germline CDR1 MNHEY, CDR2 SVGAGI. CDR3 length equals 13 residues. CDR3 sequence: CASTPGFGETQYF. CDR3 DNA: TGTGCCAGCACCCCAGGGTTCGGAGAGACCCAGTACTTC.

The chain joins TRBV5-4 to TRBJ2-1; 8 bases match TRBD1. The germline V gene has CDR1 SGHNT and CDR2 YYREEE (reference sequence). V shed 2 bases and J 7 bases; nucleotides not matched to a gene: 8. The CDR3 sequence is 15 residues long. The DNA for the CDR3 is TGTGCCAGCAGCTTTTTACAGGGGGATTGGAATGAGCAGTTCTTC. Its protein product is CASSFLQGDWNEQFF.

The chain has TRBV5-1 and TRBJ2-5; D may be TRBD2 (6 bases). The germline V gene has CDR1 SGHRS and CDR2 YFSETQ. This CDR3 is 16 amino acids long. V lost 0 bases, J lost 7 bases, and 19 bases lay in between. CDR3 protein: CASSLADSQAGGTQYF. CDR3 bases: TGCGCCAGCAGCTTGGCCGACAGCCAGGCCGGGGGGACCCAGTACTTC.

This sequence joins TRBV2 and TRBJ2-3; 8 bases are shared with TRBD2. The CDR3 totals 17 residues. The junction had 14 bases not matched to a gene; V was cut back by 9 bases and J by 0 bases. Per germline, CDR1 SNHLY and CDR2 FYNNEI. The chain's CDR3 is CASAGAGGLFSTDTQYF. The CDR3 DNA sequence: TGTGCCAGTGCGGGCGCGGGAGGACTATTTAGCACAGATACGCAGTATTTT.

The genes are TRBV9 and TRBJ2-1; 12 bases fit TRBD2. The CDR3 length is 17 residues. Trimming cost V 0 bases and J 8 bases; bases outside gene matches: 9. CDR1 SGDLS and CDR2 YYNGEE come from the germline V gene. The CDR3 DNA follows: TGTGCCAGCAGCGTAGAGGCTAGCGGGGGGGACGTCTATGAGCAGTTCTTC. This sequence encodes CASSVEASGGDVYEQFF.

This chain's CDR3 is CASSYSSGGRDYGYTF. The CDR3 nucleotides are TGTGCCAGCAGTTACTCGTCCGGGGGTCGGGACTATGGCTACACCTTC. The gene calls are TRBV6-5 and TRBJ1-2; possible D gene TRBD1, 5 bases. Trimming stripped 0 bases from V and 3 bases from J, with 14 bases between. CDR3 size: 16 residues. CDR1 and CDR2 from the germline V gene are MNHEY and SVGAGI.

This clonotype was detected only once. J is TRBJ2-7 and V is TRBV2; tentatively, D is TRBD1 (6 bases). The CDR3 runs 13 residues. Germline assignment: CDR1 SNHLY and CDR2 FYNNEI. Trimming shortened V by 8 bases and J by 3 bases, and 14 bases separated the two germline ends. CDR3 region: CASYGQRGYEQYF. The CDR3 DNA reads as TGTGCCAGCTACGGACAGAGGGGCTACGAGCAGTACTTC.

The chain employs TRBV13 and TRBJ2-7, with TRBD1 matching over 10 bases. Germline CDR1 reads PRHDT; CDR2 reads FYEKMQ (reference sequence). The junction had 8 bases not matched to a gene; V was cut back by 5 bases and J by 4 bases. The CDR3 length is 15 residues. CDR3 protein: CASSSRDRGRYEQYF. CDR3 DNA sequence: TGTGCCAGCAGCAGCCGGGACAGGGGCCGATACGAGCAGTACTTC.

V usage is TRBV18 and J usage is TRBJ1-1; D call uncertain. Germline V lookup: CDR1 KGHSH, CDR2 LQKENI. V shed 3 bases and J shed 4 bases, with 12 bases lying between them. The CDR3 sequence is 14 residues long. The CDR3 is CASSPPVSGTEAFF. The CDR3 region has the DNA TGTGCCAGCTCACCGCCCGTCTCCGGCACTGAAGCTTTCTTT.

The rearrangement uses TRBV11-2 and TRBJ2-5; D remains ambiguous. Germline-derived CDR1 and CDR2 are SGHAT and FQNNGV. V was clipped by 2 bases and J by 5 bases, with 6 bases between them. The length of the CDR3 is 12 residues. DNA of the CDR3: TGTGCCAGCAGCTTATACCCCGAGACCCAGTACTTC. Translating it yields CASSLYPETQYF.

The chain carries TRBV7-9 and TRBJ2-2; D may be TRBD1 (6 bases). CDR3 length: 16 amino acids. Trimming cost V 5 bases and J 3 bases, with 16 bases left between them. Germline values: CDR1 SEHNR, CDR2 FQNEAQ (reference sequence). The CDR3 loop reads CASSPPTGTHTGELFF. The CDR3 DNA reads as TGTGCCAGCAGCCCGCCTACAGGGACGCACACCGGGGAGCTGTTTTTT.

V is TRBV10-3 and J is TRBJ1-2; D unresolved. The CDR3 has 13 residues. V was shortened by 6 bases and J by 0 bases, with 8 bases between the two germline ends. Per the germline V gene, CDR1 is ENHRY and CDR2 is SYGVKD. CDR3 sequence: CAISLGPNYGYTF. DNA for the CDR3: TGTGCCATCAGCCTGGGCCCTAACTATGGCTACACCTTC.

The V call is TRBV12-3 or TRBV12-4, the J call TRBJ1-2; TRBD1 aligns across 8 bases. The V gene end was trimmed by 8 bases and the J gene end by 2 bases; junction bases not matched to a gene: 7. The CDR3 consists of 14 residues. The CDR3 protein is CASRDRFGNYGYTF. The CDR3 bases are TGTGCCAGCCGGGACAGGTTCGGGAACTATGGCTACACCTTC.

V gene TRBV3-1 combines with J gene TRBJ2-1; a weak D match, TRBD1 (6 bases). V lost 0 bases, J lost 2 bases, and 14 bases lay in between. The CDR3 totals 17 residues. Germline V gene sequence: CDR1 LGHDT, CDR2 YNNKEL (reference sequence). CDR3 nucleotides: TGTGCCAGCAGCCAAGAAAGGGGGACCCAAGCCTACAATGAGCAGTTCTTC. Its protein is CASSQERGTQAYNEQFF.